The next 2 T cell receptor beta chains were all read from a single sample in a study of PD-L1 blockade in urothelial cancer. Using immunoSEQ multiplex PCR, the repertoire was profiled, and TCRdb retains in-frame clones only, with some absent. Of 31,000 or so clones listed, around 89% are singletons. Time point: peripheral blood 6 weeks after treatment start. The sample here was PBMCs, taken around atezolizumab (anti-PD-L1) treatment. The receptors stem from a man older than 75 with urothelial cancer.

J is TRBJ2-2 and V is TRBV4-2, with 7 bases fitting TRBD2. Germline V lookup: CDR1 LGHNA, CDR2 YNFKEQ. There are 16 residues in the CDR3. Losses at the gene ends were 4 bases for V and 3 bases for J; bases not matched to a gene: 8. CDR3 region: CASSPLGLADTGELFF. DNA of the CDR3: TGTGCCAGCAGCCCCCTGGGGCTAGCGGACACCGGGGAGCTGTTTTTT.

This sequence joins TRBV19 and TRBJ2-3; no clear D. The V end lost 3 bases, the J end lost 6 bases, and 7 bases lay between the germline ends. This CDR3 is 12 amino acids long. In germline, CDR1 is LNHDA, CDR2 SQIVND (reference sequence). CDR3 region: CASSIRRDTQYF. The CDR3 nucleotides are TGTGCCAGTAGTATTCGTCGTGATACGCAGTATTTT.